The clone carrying this T cell receptor (beta chain) was observed a few times. Its target is not known. Trimming shortened V by 6 bases and J by 2 bases, and 13 bases separated the two germline ends. The V gene's germline CDR1 is SQVTM and CDR2 ANQGSEA. The CDR3 totals 13 residues. The data were taken from a study of blood T cells in healthy people across ages. A second PCR, run for roughly 7 to 12 cycles, used a sample-barcoded 5' primer plus a J-beta primer mix. MiXCR, run by TCRdb on the 5' RACE reads, gives a single entry per CDR3 protein. This sample carries under 2 million distinct CDR3 sequences, about 31% of them seen once, and the ten largest clones take 10% to 12%. Overall study findings and caveats: Bulk PBMC profiling left naive and antigen-experienced comparisons inconclusive.

This TCR was recovered from a woman in her 30s in good health. Sequenced material: blood. The V and J genes are TRBV29-1 and TRBJ2-5, with D maybe TRBD1 (6 bases). CDR3: CSVDDRIQETQYF. In nucleotides, the CDR3 is TGCAGCGTCGATGACAGGATTCAAGAGACCCAGTACTTC.